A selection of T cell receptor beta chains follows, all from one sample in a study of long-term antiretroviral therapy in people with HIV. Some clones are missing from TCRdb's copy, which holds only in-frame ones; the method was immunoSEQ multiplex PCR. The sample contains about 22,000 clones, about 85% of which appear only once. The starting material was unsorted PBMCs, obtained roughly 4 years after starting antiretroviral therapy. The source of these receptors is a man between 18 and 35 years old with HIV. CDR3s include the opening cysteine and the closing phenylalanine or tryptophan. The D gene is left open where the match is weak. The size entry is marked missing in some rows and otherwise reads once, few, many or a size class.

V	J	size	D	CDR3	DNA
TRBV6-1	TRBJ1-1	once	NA	CASAWGGFRTEAFF	TGTGCCAGCGCCTGGGGAGGGTTTAGGACTGAAGCTTTCTTT
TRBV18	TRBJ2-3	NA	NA	CASSPKALGTQYF	TGTGCCAGCTCACCGAAGGCCCTGGGTACGCAGTATTTT
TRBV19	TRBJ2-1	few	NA	CASSNFNEQFF	TGTGCCAGTAGTAACTTCAATGAGCAGTTCTTC
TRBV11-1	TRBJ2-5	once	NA	CASSLGETQYF	TGTGCCAGCAGCTTAGGGGAGACCCAGTACTTC
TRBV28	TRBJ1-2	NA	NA	CASSITPGTDLANYGYTF	TGTGCCAGCAGTATCACCCCCGGGACCGATTTAGCTAACTATGGCTACACCTTC
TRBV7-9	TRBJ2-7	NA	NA	CASSLAAGEQYF	TGTGCCAGCAGCTTAGCGGCGGGGGAGCAGTACTTC
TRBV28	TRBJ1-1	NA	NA	CASSRGVNTEAFF	TGTGCCAGCAGTCGAGGGGTGAACACTGAAGCTTTCTTT
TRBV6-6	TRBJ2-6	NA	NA	CASTLRYASGANVLTF	TGTGCCAGCACCCTTAGATACGCGTCTGGGGCCAACGTCCTGACTTTC
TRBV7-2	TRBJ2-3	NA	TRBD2	CASSGGPHYTQYF	TGTGCCAGTAGCGGGGGGCCCCATTATACGCAGTATTTT
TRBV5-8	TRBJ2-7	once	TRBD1	CPGFRDRDEQYF	TGTCCCGGATTCCGGGACAGGGACGAGCAGTACTTC
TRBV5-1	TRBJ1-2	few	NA	CASSSGFLRDYGYTF	TGCGCCAGCAGCTCCGGGTTCCTCAGGGACTATGGCTACACCTTC
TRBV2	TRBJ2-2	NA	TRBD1	CASTGTGDTGELFF	TGTGCCAGCACCGGGACAGGTGACACCGGGGAGCTGTTTTTT
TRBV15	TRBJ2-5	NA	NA	CATSRAPPGETQYF	TGTGCCACCAGCAGAGCCCCCCCGGGGGAGACCCAGTACTTC
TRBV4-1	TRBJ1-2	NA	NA	CASSQGGSYGYTF	TGCGCCAGCAGCCAAGGAGGCAGTTATGGCTACACCTTC
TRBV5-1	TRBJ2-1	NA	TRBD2	CASSLAIGTSYNEQFF	TGCGCCAGCAGCTTGGCCATCGGGACTAGCTACAATGAGCAGTTCTTC
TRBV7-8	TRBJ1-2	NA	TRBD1	CASSIHRQGANGYTF	TGTGCCAGCAGCATCCACCGACAGGGGGCGAATGGCTACACCTTC
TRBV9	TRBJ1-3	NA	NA	CASSNSGSSGNTIYF	TGTGCCAGCAGCAATTCAGGGTCATCAGGAAACACCATATATTTT
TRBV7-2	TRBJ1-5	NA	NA	CASSLIEGGGQPQHF	TGTGCCAGCAGCTTAATAGAGGGGGGCGGTCAGCCCCAGCATTTT